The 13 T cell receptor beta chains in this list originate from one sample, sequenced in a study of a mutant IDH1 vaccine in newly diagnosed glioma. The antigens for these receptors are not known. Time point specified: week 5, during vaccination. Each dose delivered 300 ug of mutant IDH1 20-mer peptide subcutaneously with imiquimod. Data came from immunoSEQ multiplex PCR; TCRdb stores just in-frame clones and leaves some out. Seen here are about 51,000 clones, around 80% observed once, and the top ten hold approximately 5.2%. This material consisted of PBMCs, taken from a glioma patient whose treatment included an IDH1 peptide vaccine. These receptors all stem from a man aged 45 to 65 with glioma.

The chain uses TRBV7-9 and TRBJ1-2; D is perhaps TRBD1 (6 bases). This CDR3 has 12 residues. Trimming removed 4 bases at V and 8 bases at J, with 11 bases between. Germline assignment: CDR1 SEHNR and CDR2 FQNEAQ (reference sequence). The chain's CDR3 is CASSSTGFGYTF. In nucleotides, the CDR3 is TGTGCCAGCAGCTCGACAGGTTTCGGCTACACCTTC.

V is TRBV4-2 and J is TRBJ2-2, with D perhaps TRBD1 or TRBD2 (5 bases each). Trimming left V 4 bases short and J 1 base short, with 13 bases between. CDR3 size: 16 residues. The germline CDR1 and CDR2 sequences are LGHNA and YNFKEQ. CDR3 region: CASSPFGDQNTGELFF. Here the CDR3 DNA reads TGTGCCAGCAGCCCCTTTGGGGACCAGAACACCGGGGAGCTGTTTTTT.

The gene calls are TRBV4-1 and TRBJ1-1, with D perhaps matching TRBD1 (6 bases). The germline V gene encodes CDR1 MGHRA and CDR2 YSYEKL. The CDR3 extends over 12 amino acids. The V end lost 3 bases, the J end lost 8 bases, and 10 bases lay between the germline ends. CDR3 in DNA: TGCGCCAGCAGCCAGCTCGGGACAGAAGCTTTCTTT. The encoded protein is CASSQLGTEAFF.

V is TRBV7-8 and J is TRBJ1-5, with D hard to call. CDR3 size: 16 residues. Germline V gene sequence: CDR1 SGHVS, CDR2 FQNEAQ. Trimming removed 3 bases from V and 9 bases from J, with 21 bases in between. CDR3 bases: TGTGCCAGCAGCTTTTCAGGACGGACTTCAGGCGGGCCCCAGCATTTT. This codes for CASSFSGRTSGGPQHF. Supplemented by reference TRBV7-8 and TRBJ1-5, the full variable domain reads GAGVSQSPRYKVAKRGQDVALRCDPISGHVSLFWYQQALGQGPEFLTYFQNEAQLDKSGLPSDRFFAERPEGSVSTLKIQRTQQEDSAVYLCASSFSGRTSGGPQHFGDGTRLSIL.

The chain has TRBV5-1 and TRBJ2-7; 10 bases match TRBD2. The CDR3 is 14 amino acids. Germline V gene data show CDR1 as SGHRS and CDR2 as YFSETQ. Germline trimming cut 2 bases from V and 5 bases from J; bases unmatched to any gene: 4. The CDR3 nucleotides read TGCGCCAGCAGCTTAAGCGGGGGGGCAAACGAGCAGTACTTC. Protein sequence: CASSLSGGANEQYF.

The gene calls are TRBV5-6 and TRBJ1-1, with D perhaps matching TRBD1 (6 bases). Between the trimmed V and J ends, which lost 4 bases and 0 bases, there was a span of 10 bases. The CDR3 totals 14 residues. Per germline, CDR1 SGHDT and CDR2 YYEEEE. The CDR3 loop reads CASSGQGMNTEAFF. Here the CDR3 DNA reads TGTGCCAGCAGCGGGCAGGGGATGAACACTGAAGCTTTCTTT.

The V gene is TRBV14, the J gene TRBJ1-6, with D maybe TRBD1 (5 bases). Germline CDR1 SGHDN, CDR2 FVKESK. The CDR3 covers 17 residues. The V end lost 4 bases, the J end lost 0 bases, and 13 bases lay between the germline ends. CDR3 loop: CASSPRDSSSYNSPLHF. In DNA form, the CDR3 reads TGTGCCAGCAGCCCTCGGGACTCGAGCTCCTATAATTCACCCCTCCACTTT.

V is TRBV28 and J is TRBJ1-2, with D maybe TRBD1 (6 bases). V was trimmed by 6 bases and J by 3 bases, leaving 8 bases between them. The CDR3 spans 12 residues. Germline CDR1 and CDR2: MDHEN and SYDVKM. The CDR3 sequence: CASSYRDYGYTF. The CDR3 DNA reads TGTGCCAGCAGCTACAGGGACTATGGCTACACCTTC.

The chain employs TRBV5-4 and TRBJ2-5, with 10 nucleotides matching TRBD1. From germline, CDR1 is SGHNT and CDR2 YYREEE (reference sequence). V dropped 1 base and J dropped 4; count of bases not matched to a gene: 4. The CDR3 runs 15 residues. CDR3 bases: TGTGCCAGCAGCTTGAGGGGACAGGGGCGAGAGACCCAGTACTTC. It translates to CASSLRGQGRETQYF.

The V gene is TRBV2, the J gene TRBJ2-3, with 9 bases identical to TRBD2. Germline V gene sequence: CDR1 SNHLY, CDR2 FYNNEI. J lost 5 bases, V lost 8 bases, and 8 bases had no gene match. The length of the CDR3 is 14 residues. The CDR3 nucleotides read TGTGCCAGCCGCCTAGCGGGGAGGATAGATACGCAGTATTTT. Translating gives CASRLAGRIDTQYF.

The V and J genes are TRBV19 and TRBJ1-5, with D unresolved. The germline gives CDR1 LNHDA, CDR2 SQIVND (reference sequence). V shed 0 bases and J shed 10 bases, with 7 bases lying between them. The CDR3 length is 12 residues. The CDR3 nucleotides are TGTGCCAGTAGTATAGACGTGGAACCCCAGCATTTT. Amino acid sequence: CASSIDVEPQHF.

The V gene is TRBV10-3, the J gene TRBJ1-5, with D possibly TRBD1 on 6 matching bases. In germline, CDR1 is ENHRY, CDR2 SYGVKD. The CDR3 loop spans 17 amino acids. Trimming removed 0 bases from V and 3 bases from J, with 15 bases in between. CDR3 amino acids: CAISESAGGLLNQPQHF. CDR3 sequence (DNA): TGTGCCATCAGTGAGTCGGCGGGGGGCCTCCTCAATCAGCCCCAGCATTTT.

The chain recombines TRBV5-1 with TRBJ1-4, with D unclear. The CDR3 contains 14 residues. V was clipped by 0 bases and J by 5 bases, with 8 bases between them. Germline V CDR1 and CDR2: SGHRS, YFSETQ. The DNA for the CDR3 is TGCGCCAGCAGCTTGGGACAACCGAATGAAAAACTGTTTTTT. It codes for CASSLGQPNEKLFF.